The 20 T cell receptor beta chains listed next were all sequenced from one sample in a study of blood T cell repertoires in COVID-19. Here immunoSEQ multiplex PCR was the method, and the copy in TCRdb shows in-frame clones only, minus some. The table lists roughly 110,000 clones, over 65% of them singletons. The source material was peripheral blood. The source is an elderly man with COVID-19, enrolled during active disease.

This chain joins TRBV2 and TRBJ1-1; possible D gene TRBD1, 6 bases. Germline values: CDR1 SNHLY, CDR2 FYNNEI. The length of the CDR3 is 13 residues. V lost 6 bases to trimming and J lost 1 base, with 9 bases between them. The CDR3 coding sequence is TGTGCCAGCAGGGGACAAGCGAACACTGAAGCTTTCTTT. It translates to CASRGQANTEAFF. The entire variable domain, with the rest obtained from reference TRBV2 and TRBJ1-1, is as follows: EPEVTQTPSHQVTQMGQEVILRCVPISNHLYFYWYRQILGQKVEFLVSFYNNEISEKSEIFDDQFSVERPDGSNFTLKIRSTKLEDSAMYFCASRGQANTEAFFGQGTRLTVV.

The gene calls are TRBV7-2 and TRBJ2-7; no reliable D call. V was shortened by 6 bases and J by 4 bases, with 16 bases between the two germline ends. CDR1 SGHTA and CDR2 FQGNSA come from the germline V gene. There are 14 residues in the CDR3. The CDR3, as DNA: TGTGCCAGCAGGCCGCACGATAGATTTTACGAGCAGTACTTC. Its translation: CASRPHDRFYEQYF.

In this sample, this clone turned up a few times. The CDR3 spells CASSLSGQGAKAFF. For the CDR3, the DNA is TGTGCCAGCAGCTTAAGCGGACAGGGGGCGAAAGCTTTCTTT. The rearrangement uses TRBV7-3 and TRBJ1-1, with 11 nucleotides matching TRBD1. In germline, CDR1 is SGHTA, CDR2 FQGTGA. This CDR3 comprises 14 residues. The J segment lost 9 bases and the V segment lost 1 base, leaving 4 bases of the junction unmatched.

CDR3 loop: CASGPIRARGSNQPQHF. In DNA form, the CDR3 reads TGTGCCAGCGGCCCCATCAGGGCCCGGGGGAGCAATCAGCCCCAGCATTTT. The J gene is TRBJ1-5, the V gene TRBV27; D may be TRBD1 (5 bases). V was clipped by 8 bases and J by 1 base, with 21 bases between them. The length of the CDR3 is 17 residues. Germline CDR1 reads MNHEY; CDR2 reads SMNVEV (reference sequence).

The CDR3 region is CASMRSGLKIIYSPLHF. CDR3 coding DNA: TGTGCCAGCATGCGGTCGGGGTTAAAAATTATTTATTCACCCCTCCACTTT. The V gene is TRBV21-1, the J gene TRBJ1-6. TRBV21-1 is assigned pseudogene status. The CDR3 contains 17 residues.

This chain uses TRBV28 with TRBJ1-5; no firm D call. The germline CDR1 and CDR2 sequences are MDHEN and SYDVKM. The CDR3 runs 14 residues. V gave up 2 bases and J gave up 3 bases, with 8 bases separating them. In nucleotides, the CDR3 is TGTGCCAGCAGTTTAGGGCACCTCAATCAGCCCCAGCATTTT. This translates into CASSLGHLNQPQHF.

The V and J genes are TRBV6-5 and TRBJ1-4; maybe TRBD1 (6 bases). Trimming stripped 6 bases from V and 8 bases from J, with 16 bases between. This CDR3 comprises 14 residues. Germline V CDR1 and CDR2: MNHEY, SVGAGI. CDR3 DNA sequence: TGTGCCAGCAGCCAACGGGCAGGGGAGGAAAAACTGTTTTTT. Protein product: CASSQRAGEEKLFF.

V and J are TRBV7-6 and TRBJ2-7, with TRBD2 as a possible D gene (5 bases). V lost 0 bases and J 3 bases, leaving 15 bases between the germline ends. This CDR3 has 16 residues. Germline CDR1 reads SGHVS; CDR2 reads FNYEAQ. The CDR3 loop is CASSLAEVGSFYEQYF. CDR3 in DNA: TGTGCCAGCAGCTTAGCGGAGGTCGGGTCCTTCTACGAGCAGTACTTC. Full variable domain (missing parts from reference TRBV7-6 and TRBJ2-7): GAGVSQSPRYKVTKRGQDVALRCDPISGHVSLYWYRQALGQGPEFLTYFNYEAQQDKSGLPNDRFSAERPEGSISTLTIQRTEQRDSAMYRCASSLAEVGSFYEQYFGPGTRLTVT.

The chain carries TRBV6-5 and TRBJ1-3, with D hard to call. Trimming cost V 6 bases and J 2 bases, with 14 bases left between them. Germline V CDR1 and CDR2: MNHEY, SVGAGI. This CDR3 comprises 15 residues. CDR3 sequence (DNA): TGTGCCAGCAGCCGCGACCCGGGTCCTGGAAACACCATATATTTT. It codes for CASSRDPGPGNTIYF.

The CDR3 here is CASSVGGAGGDIQYF. The CDR3 bases are TGTGCCAGCAGCGTAGGTGGGGCGGGCGGGGACATTCAGTACTTC. The rearrangement uses TRBV9 and TRBJ2-4; D perhaps matches TRBD2 (6 bases). CDR3 size: 15 residues. Germline lookup yields CDR1 SGDLS and CDR2 YYNGEE. Trimming left V 0 bases short and J 8 bases short, with 15 bases between.

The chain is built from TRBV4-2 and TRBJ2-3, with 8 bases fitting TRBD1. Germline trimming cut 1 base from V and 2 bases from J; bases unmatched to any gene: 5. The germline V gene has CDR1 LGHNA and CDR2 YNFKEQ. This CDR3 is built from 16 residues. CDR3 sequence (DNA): TGTGCCAGCAGCCAAGGGACAGGGCCTTACACAGATACGCAGTATTTT. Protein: CASSQGTGPYTDTQYF.

CDR3 protein: CSVEGLWLDTQYF. CDR3 in DNA: TGCAGCGTTGAGGGCCTATGGCTAGATACGCAGTATTTT. The chain recombines TRBV29-1 with TRBJ2-3; D is uncertain. Trimming took 3 bases from V and 5 from J, leaving 12 bases between them. The length of the CDR3 is 13 residues. Germline V gene data show CDR1 as SQVTM and CDR2 as ANQGSEA.

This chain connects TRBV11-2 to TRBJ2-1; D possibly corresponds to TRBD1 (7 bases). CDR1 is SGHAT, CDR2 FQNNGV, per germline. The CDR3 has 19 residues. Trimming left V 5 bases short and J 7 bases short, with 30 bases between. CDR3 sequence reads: CASSLRSFASRGAYNEQFF. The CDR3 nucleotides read TGTGCCAGCAGCCTAAGGTCCTTTGCTAGCAGGGGGGCTTATAATGAGCAGTTCTTC.

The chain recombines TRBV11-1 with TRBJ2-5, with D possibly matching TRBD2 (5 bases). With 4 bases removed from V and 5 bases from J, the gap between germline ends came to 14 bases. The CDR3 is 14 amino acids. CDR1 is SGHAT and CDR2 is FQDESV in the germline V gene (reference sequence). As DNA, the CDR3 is TGTGCCAGCAGCTCGAGGGTCCAGTCGGAGACCCAGTACTTC. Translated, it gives CASSSRVQSETQYF.

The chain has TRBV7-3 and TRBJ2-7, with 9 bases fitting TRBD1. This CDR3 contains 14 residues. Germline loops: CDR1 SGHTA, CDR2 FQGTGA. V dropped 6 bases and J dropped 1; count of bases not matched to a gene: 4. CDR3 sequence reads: CASSSGTGSYEQYF. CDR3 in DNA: TGTGCCAGCAGTTCCGGGACAGGGTCCTACGAGCAGTACTTC.

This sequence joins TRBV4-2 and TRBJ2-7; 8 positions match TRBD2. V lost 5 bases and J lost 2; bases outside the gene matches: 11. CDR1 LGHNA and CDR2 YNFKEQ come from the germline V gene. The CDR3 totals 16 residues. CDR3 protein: CASSSLSGGLAYEQYF. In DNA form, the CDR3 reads TGTGCCAGCAGCTCACTCAGCGGGGGACTTGCCTACGAGCAGTACTTC.

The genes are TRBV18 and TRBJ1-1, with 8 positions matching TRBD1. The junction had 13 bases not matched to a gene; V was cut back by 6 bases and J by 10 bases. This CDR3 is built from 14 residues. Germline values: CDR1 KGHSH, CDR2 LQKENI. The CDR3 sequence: CASSPDRGAEGAFF. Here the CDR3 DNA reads TGTGCCAGCTCCCCCGACAGGGGCGCAGAAGGAGCTTTCTTT.

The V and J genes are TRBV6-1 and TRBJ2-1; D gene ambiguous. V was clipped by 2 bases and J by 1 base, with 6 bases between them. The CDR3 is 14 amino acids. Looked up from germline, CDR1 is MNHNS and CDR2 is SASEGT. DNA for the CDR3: TGTGCCAGCAGTGAACCTAGTTCCTACAATGAGCAGTTCTTC. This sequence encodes CASSEPSSYNEQFF.

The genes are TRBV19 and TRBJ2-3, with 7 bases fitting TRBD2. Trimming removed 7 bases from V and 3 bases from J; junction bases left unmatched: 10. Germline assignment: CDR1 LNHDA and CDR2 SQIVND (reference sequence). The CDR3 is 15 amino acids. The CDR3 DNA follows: TGTGCCAGTACCCGGCGCGGGAGTATAACAGATACGCAGTATTTT. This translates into CASTRRGSITDTQYF.

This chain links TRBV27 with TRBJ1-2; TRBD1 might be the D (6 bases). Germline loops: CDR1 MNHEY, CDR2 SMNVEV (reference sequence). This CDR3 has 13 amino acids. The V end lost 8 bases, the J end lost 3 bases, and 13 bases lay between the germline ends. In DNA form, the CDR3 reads TGTGCCAGCCCCGTGGACAGACACTATGGCTACACCTTC. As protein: CASPVDRHYGYTF.